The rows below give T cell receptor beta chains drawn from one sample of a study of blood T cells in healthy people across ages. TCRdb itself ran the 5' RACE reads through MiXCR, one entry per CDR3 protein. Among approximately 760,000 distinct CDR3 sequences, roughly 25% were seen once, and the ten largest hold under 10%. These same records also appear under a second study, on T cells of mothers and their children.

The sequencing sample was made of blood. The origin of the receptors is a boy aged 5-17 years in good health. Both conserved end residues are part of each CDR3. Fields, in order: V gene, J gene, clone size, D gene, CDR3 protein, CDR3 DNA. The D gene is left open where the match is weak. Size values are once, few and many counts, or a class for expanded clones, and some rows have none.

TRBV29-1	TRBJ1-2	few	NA	CSVDETVMHGYTF	TGCAGCGTTGATGAGACAGTAATGCATGGCTACACCTTC
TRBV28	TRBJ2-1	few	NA	CASSFYPSSSNEQFF	TGTGCCAGCAGTTTCTATCCCTCCAGCTCCAATGAGCAGTTCTTC
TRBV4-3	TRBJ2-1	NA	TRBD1	CASSRGTVGSDEQFF	TGCGCCAGCAGCCGAGGGACAGTGGGAAGCGATGAGCAGTTCTTC
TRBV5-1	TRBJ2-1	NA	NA	CASSFLVGNEQFF	TGCGCCAGCAGCTTCCTAGTCGGGAATGAGCAGTTCTTC
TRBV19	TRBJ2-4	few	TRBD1	CASSVRTGNAKNIQYF	TGTGCCAGTAGTGTCCGGACAGGGAATGCCAAAAACATTCAGTACTTC
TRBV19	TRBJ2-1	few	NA	CASSLMGETREEQFF	TGTGCCAGTAGTCTCATGGGGGAGACTAGGGAAGAGCAGTTCTTC
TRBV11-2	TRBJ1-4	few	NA	CASRDRYVDEKLFF	TGTGCCAGCAGGGACCGTTACGTGGATGAAAAACTGTTTTTT
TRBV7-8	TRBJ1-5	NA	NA	CASSFEAGGLSQHF	TGTGCCAGCAGCTTCGAGGCAGGCGGGTTGTCCCAGCATTTT
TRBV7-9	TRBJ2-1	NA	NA	CASSLVPSRVGPYNEQFF	TGTGCCAGCAGCTTAGTTCCGTCGCGGGTAGGGCCTTACAATGAGCAGTTCTTC
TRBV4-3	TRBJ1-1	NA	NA	CASSPSAGFMNTEAFF	TGCGCCAGCAGCCCCTCGGCAGGTTTTATGAACACTGAAGCTTTCTTT
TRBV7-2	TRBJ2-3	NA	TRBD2	CASSRTSGGNKGTDTQYF	TGTGCCAGCAGCAGAACTAGCGGGGGGAACAAGGGCACAGATACGCAGTATTTT
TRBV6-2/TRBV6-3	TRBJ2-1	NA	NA	CASSYVLAYNEQFF	TGTGCCAGCAGTTACGTCCTAGCCTACAATGAGCAGTTCTTC
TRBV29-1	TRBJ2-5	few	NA	CSVEDGLQETQYF	TGCAGCGTTGAAGACGGCCTACAAGAGACCCAGTACTTC
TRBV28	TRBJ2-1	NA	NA	CASNPIGVHTANEQFF	TGTGCCAGCAATCCGATCGGGGTCCACACCGCAAATGAGCAGTTCTTC
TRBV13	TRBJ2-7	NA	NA	CASSLETGSTYEQYF	TGTGCCAGCAGCTTAGAAACAGGGAGTACCTACGAGCAGTACTTC
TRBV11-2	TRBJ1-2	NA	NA	CASSLRYRVRSRGYTF	TGTGCCAGCAGCTTACGGTACAGGGTCCGGTCTCGTGGCTACACCTTC
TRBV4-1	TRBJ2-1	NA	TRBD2	CASSQTGTIYNEQFF	TGCGCCAGCAGCCAAACCGGGACTATCTACAATGAGCAGTTCTTC
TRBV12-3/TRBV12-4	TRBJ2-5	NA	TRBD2	CASSLVGRVGTQYF	TGTGCCAGCAGTTTAGTCGGGAGGGTCGGGACCCAGTACTTC
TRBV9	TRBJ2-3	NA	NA	CASSALEGSQYF	TGTGCCAGCAGCGCCCTAGAAGGGTCGCAGTATTTT
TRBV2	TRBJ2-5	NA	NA	CASRLASYQETQYF	TGTGCCAGCAGGCTAGCCTCGTACCAAGAGACCCAGTACTTC
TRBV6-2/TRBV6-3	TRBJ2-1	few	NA	CASSYSVWGPSNEQFF	TGTGCCAGCAGTTACTCGGTCTGGGGGCCGAGCAATGAGCAGTTCTTC
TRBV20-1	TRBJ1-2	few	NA	CSARVRNGYTF	TGCAGTGCTAGAGTCCGAAATGGCTACACCTTC
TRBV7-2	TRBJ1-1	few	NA	CASSLFLGEGTEAFF	TGTGCCAGCAGCTTATTCCTAGGAGAGGGGACTGAAGCTTTCTTT